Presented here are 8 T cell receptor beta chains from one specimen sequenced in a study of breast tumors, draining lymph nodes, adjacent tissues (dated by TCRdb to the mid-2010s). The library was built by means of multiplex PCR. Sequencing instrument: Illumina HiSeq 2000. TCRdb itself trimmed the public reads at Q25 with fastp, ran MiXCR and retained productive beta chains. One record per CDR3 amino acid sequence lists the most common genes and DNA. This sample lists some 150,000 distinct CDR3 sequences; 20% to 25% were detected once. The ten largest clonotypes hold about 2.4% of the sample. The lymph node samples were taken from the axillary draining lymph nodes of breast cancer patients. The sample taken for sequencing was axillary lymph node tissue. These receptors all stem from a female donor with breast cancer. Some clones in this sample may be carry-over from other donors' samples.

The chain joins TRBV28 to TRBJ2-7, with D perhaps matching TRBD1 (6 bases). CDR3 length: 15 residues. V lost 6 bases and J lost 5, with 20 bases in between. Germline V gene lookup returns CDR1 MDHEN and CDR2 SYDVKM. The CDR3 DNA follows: TGTGCCAGCAGCCTATCCTTGGCAGGGGCGGACGAGCAGTACTTC. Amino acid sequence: CASSLSLAGADEQYF.

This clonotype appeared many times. The CDR3 sequence: CSARSYGTGELFF. DNA of the CDR3: TGCAGTGCTAGATCCTACGGCACCGGGGAGCTGTTTTTT. The genes are TRBV20-1 and TRBJ2-2; D remains unclear. With 2 bases removed from V and 4 bases from J, the gap between germline ends came to 8 bases. Looked up from germline, CDR1 is DFQATT and CDR2 is SNEGSKA (reference sequence). This CDR3 spans 13 amino acids.

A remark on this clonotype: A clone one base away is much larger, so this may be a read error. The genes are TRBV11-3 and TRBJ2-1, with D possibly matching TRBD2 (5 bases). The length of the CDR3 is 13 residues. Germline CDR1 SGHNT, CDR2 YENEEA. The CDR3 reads CASSLSDYNGQFF. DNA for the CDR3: TGTGCCAGCAGCTTAAGCGACTACAATGGGCAGTTCTTC.

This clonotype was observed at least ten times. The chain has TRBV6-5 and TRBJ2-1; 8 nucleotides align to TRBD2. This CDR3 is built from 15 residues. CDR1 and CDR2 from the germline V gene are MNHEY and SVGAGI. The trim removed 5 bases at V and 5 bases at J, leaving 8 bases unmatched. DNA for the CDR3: TGTGCCAGCAGTCGTTTACTAGCGGACAACAATGAGCAGTTCTTC. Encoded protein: CASSRLLADNNEQFF.

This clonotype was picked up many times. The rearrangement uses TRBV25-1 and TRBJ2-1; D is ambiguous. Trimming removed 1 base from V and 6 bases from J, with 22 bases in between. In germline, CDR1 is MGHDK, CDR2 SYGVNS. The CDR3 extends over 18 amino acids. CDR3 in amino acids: CASSEWAQSSKGSNEQFF. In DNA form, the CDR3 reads TGTGCCAGCAGTGAATGGGCCCAATCTTCTAAGGGCAGCAATGAGCAGTTCTTC.

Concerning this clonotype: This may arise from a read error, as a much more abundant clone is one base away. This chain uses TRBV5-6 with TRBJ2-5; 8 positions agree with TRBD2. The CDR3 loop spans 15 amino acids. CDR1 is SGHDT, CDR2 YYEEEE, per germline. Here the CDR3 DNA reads TGTGCCAGCAGCTTAACCAGCGGGAGCCGAGAGGCCCAGTACTTC. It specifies CASSLTSGSREAQYF.

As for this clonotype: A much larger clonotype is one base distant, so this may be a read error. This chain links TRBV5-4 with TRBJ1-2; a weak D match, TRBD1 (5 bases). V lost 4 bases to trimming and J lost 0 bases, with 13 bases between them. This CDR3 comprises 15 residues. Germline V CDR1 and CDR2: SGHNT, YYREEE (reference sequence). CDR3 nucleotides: TGTGCCAGCAGCCCCCGTGGGACGCCTAACTATGGCTACACCTTC. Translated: CASSPRGTPNYGYTF. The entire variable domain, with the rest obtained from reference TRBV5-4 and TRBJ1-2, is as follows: ETGVTQSPTHLIKTRGQQVTLRCSSQSGHNTVSWYQQALGQGPQFIFQYYREEENGRGNFPPRFSGLQFPNYSSELNVNALELDDSALYLCASSPRGTPNYGYTFGSGTRLTVV.

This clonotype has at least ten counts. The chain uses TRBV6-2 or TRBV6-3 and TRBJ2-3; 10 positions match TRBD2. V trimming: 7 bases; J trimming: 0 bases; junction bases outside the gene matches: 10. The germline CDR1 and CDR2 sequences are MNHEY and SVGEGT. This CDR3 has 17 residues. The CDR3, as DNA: TGTGCCAGCAACGGAGGTAGCGGGAGGCTTAGCACAGATACGCAGTATTTT. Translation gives CASNGGSGRLSTDTQYF.